A selection of T cell receptor beta chains follows, all from one sample in a study of neurological immune-mediated disorders. TCRdb fed the 5' RACE reads into MiXCR, producing one record per CDR3 protein. The profile shows roughly 56,000 distinct CDR3 sequences, about an eighth of them singletons. Sequencing input: PBMCs. These receptors all stem from a man aged 60-69 years in good health. Each CDR3 is given with its conserved first and last residue. D genes are given only for firm matches. Only some rows state a clone size, as once, few, many or a class for expanded clones.

J	V	D	length	size	DNA	CDR3
TRBJ1-2	TRBV3-1	.	12	many	TGTGCCAGCAGCCAAGAGGACTATGGCTACACCTTC	CASSQEDYGYTF
TRBJ1-2	TRBV9	.	14	many	TGTGCCAGCAACTCCCACGAACGCCGGGGGAGCTACACCTTC	CASNSHERRGSYTF
TRBJ2-2	TRBV12-3/TRBV12-4	.	13	many	TGTGCCAGCAGCCCAACTGTCCCCGGGGAGCTGTTTTTT	CASSPTVPGELFF
TRBJ2-7	TRBV12-3/TRBV12-4	.	15	many	TGTGCCAGCAGTCCCCAGGGGGGATTAGCCTACGAGCAGTACTTC	CASSPQGGLAYEQYF
TRBJ1-1	TRBV6-5	.	13	.	TGTGTCAGCAGCCCCGGTTCGAACACTGAAGCTTTCTTT	CVSSPGSNTEAFF
TRBJ1-1	TRBV13	TRBD1	16	.	TGTGCCAGCAGCCCCCGGGCGGACAGGGGAGACACTGAAGCTTTCTTT	CASSPRADRGDTEAFF
TRBJ2-1	TRBV20-1	TRBD2	15	many	TGCAGTGCTAGAGATCCTAGCGGGGGGCCATATGAGCAGTTCTTC	CSARDPSGGPYEQFF
TRBJ2-1	TRBV2	TRBD2	17	many	TGTGCCAGCGGGGCCATAGCGGGGGGGCCTAGTGAAAATGAGCAGTTCTTC	CASGAIAGGPSENEQFF
TRBJ1-1	TRBV5-1	.	14	many	TGCGCCAGCAGCTTGGCGTGGGGGGACACTGAAGCTTTCTTT	CASSLAWGDTEAFF
TRBJ2-1	TRBV12-3/TRBV12-4	TRBD2	16	many	TGTGCCAGCAACCCCCCCCAGCGGGGGCCCTACAATGAGCAGTTCTTC	CASNPPQRGPYNEQFF
TRBJ1-1	TRBV20-1	.	13	.	TGCAGTGCTAGGAGGACCGAGAACACTGAAGCTTTCTTT	CSARRTENTEAFF
TRBJ2-7	TRBV12-3/TRBV12-4	TRBD1	13	many	TGTGCCAGCAGTAAACAGGGGCCCTACGAGCAGTACTTC	CASSKQGPYEQYF
TRBJ2-3	TRBV20-1	TRBD2	13	many	TGCAGTGCTAAAACGGGGGGTCCAGATACGCAGTATTTT	CSAKTGGPDTQYF
TRBJ2-3	TRBV7-2	.	14	many	TGTGCCAGCAGCTCCCCTTCCCGCACAGATACGCAGTATTTT	CASSSPSRTDTQYF
TRBJ1-5	TRBV9	.	14	many	TGTGCCAGCAGCGTAGGAAACAGGAATCAGCCCCAGCATTTT	CASSVGNRNQPQHF
TRBJ1-5	TRBV28	.	15	few	TGTGCCAGCAGTTTTAGGGGACGGGACAATCAGCCCCAGCATTTT	CASSFRGRDNQPQHF
TRBJ1-2	TRBV6-2/TRBV6-3	TRBD1	18	many	TGTGTCAGCAGTTACTCCTACTACAGGGGGATTGGCGGCTATGGCTACACCTTC	CVSSYSYYRGIGGYGYTF
TRBJ2-3	TRBV10-3	.	14	.	TGTGCCATTTCAGGGGAAGGGGGCACAGATACGCAGTATTTT	CAISGEGGTDTQYF
TRBJ1-2	TRBV10-3	TRBD1	14	many	TGTGCCATCGGCCGACAGGGGCCTTACTATGGCTACACCTTC	CAIGRQGPYYGYTF
TRBJ2-3	TRBV7-9	.	15	many	TGTGCCAGCAGCTTTCAGACAGGAGTCACAGATACGCAGTATTTT	CASSFQTGVTDTQYF
TRBJ2-3	TRBV10-1	.	12	medium-sized	TGCGCCAGCAGTGATTTTCGAGGGGCCCAGTATTTT	CASSDFRGAQYF
TRBJ2-7	TRBV12-3/TRBV12-4	TRBD2	15	many	TGTGCCAGCAGTTTCGCGGGGGGCCTCATAAGGGAGCAGTACTTC	CASSFAGGLIREQYF
TRBJ2-3	TRBV3-1	TRBD2	16	medium-sized	TGTGCCAGCAGCCAAACTCGAGCGGGGGTGTCAGATACGCAGTATTTT	CASSQTRAGVSDTQYF
TRBJ1-3	TRBV7-2	TRBD1	15	many	TGTGCCAGCAGCCGACAGGGGAGCTCTGGAAACACCATATATTTT	CASSRQGSSGNTIYF
TRBJ2-7	TRBV7-8	.	14	many	TGTGCCAGCAGCCGGACAGCCCCGGGGTACGAGCAGTACTTC	CASSRTAPGYEQYF
TRBJ2-1	TRBV20-1	.	11	many	TGCAGTGCTAGAGGGATCAATGAGCAGTTCTTC	CSARGINEQFF
TRBJ2-3	TRBV6-2/TRBV6-3	TRBD1	15	.	TGTGTCAGCGCGACGGGACAGGCAAACACAGATACGCAGTATTTT	CVSATGQANTDTQYF
TRBJ1-5	TRBV7-2	.	14	many	TGTGCCAGCAGTTTTCAATATAGCAATCAGCCCCAGCATTTT	CASSFQYSNQPQHF
TRBJ2-7	TRBV7-2	TRBD2	17	.	TGTGCCAGCAGCCTAGGTCCCTCTACTAGCGGGGAAGGGGAGCAGTACTTC	CASSLGPSTSGEGEQYF
TRBJ2-2	TRBV6-6	.	17	many	TGTGCCAGCACCGACCCAGGGGGGGGAGCGAACACCGGGGAGCTGTTTTTT	CASTDPGGGANTGELFF
TRBJ2-3	TRBV7-2	.	14	medium-sized	TGTGCCAGCAGCCCCTTACGGGGCACAGATACGCAGTATTTT	CASSPLRGTDTQYF
TRBJ2-2	TRBV7-2	.	14	many	TGTGCCAGCAGCCGAGGAGGGAACACCGGGGAGCTGTTTTTT	CASSRGGNTGELFF
TRBJ2-7	TRBV15	.	14	.	TGTGCCACCAGTCAGAGGCAGGTTGTACACGAGCAGTACTTC	CATSQRQVVHEQYF
TRBJ2-5	TRBV7-8	.	16	.	TGTGCCAGCAGCTTAGGCTCGGCGGATCACCAGGAGACCCAGTACTTC	CASSLGSADHQETQYF
TRBJ2-5	TRBV29-1	.	12	many	TGCAGCGTTGAAGGGGGGCAAGAGACCCAGTACTTC	CSVEGGQETQYF
TRBJ1-1	TRBV5-1	.	15	many	TGCGCCACTACGGGGGGTTCGGCTTCGAACTCTGAAGCTTTCTTT	CATTGGSASNSEAFF
TRBJ2-5	TRBV20-1	TRBD2	15	many	TGCAGTGCTAGACCTAGCGGGGGGCTTCAAGAGACCCAGTACTTC	CSARPSGGLQETQYF
TRBJ1-2	TRBV6-2/TRBV6-3	TRBD1	13	many	TGTGCCAGCAGTCAAGGGGGCGGCTATGGCTACACCTTC	CASSQGGGYGYTF
TRBJ1-2	TRBV15	.	13	many	TGTGCCACCAGCAGCGACACCTCCAGGGGCTACACCTTC	CATSSDTSRGYTF